A single sample gave rise to the 9 T cell receptor beta chains below, sequenced in a study of cytomegalovirus exposure and HLA in healthy donors. This PCR relied on a set of 60 Vbeta primers and 13 Jbeta primers. Profiled with immunoSEQ multiplex PCR; TCRdb holds only in-frame clones, not every one. The sample has around 76,000 clones, 78% seen once. Sequencing was carried out using PBMCs. The receptors were gathered from a man aged 35-49 years in good health and CMV-seronegative.

The chain is built from TRBV7-2 and TRBJ2-2; D is undetermined. V was cut by 0 bases and J by 1 base, with 6 bases left in between. The germline V gene has CDR1 SGHTA and CDR2 FQGNSA. The CDR3 runs to 15 residues. CDR3 DNA sequence: TGTGCCAGCAGCTTAGCGGCCCAGAACACCGGGGAGCTGTTTTTT. Translation gives CASSLAAQNTGELFF.

The V call is TRBV18, the J call TRBJ1-1, with D tentatively TRBD1 (5 bases). Per germline, CDR1 KGHSH and CDR2 LQKENI. V dropped 1 base and J dropped 2 bases, with 11 bases sitting between them. CDR3 size: 15 residues. Here the CDR3 DNA reads TGTGCCAGCTCACCACTGTTGGGGGGTAACACTGAAGCTTTCTTT. This codes for CASSPLLGGNTEAFF.

This chain connects TRBV7-3 to TRBJ2-2, with 7 positions matching TRBD1. Germline CDR1 is SGHTA and CDR2 is FQGTGA. This CDR3 has 16 residues. With V trimmed by 2 bases and J by 1 base, 4 bases remained unmatched. The chain's CDR3 is CASSLRTGMNTGELFF. As DNA, the CDR3 is TGTGCCAGCAGCTTACGGACAGGAATGAACACCGGGGAGCTGTTTTTT.

V gene TRBV29-1 combines with J gene TRBJ2-1; 12 nucleotides line up with TRBD2. Germline V gene sequence: CDR1 SQVTM, CDR2 ANQGSEA. CDR3 size: 16 residues. Trimming took 5 bases from V and 13 from J; bases not matched to a gene: 18. In DNA form, the CDR3 reads TGCAGCGTTTATTCTTTAACACTAGCGGGAGGTCCGGGACAGTTCTTC. Translated, it gives CSVYSLTLAGGPGQFF.

V gene TRBV7-2 combines with J gene TRBJ2-7, with D possibly TRBD2 on 7 matching bases. Germline assignment: CDR1 SGHTA and CDR2 FQGNSA. V was cut by 0 bases and J by 5 bases, with 14 bases left in between. This CDR3 has 15 amino acids. In nucleotides, the CDR3 is TGTGCCAGCAGCTTAGCGCGGGGGCGAGACGACGAGCAGTACTTC. The encoded protein is CASSLARGRDDEQYF.

V is TRBV7-3 and J is TRBJ2-1; possible D gene TRBD1, 6 bases. Germline V gene data show CDR1 as SGHTA and CDR2 as FQGTGA. This CDR3 has 12 amino acids. Trimming pared 5 bases from V and 9 bases from J, leaving 11 bases between. CDR3 amino acids: CASSKQGTEQFF. The CDR3 bases are TGTGCCAGCAGCAAACAGGGAACTGAGCAGTTCTTC.

J is TRBJ1-4 and V is TRBV15; perhaps TRBD1 as D (5 bases). The germline CDR1 and CDR2 sequences are LNHNV and YYDKDF (reference sequence). V shed 4 bases and J shed 4 bases, with 7 bases lying between them. The CDR3 extends over 13 amino acids. The CDR3 sequence: CATSKRGNEKLFF. The CDR3 DNA reads TGTGCCACCAGCAAAAGGGGTAATGAAAAACTGTTTTTT.

The chain links TRBV28 to TRBJ2-7, with 8 bases that match TRBD1. The length of the CDR3 is 14 residues. J was trimmed by 1 base and V by 4 bases; bases with no gene match: 3. Per germline, CDR1 MDHEN and CDR2 SYDVKM. In DNA form, the CDR3 reads TGTGCCAGCAGTTACGGACAGGGATCCTACGAGCAGTACTTC. Translating gives CASSYGQGSYEQYF.

The V and J genes are TRBV18 and TRBJ1-1; D unresolved. This CDR3 is 15 amino acids long. Germline loops: CDR1 KGHSH, CDR2 LQKENI. The V and J ends lost 2 bases and 4 bases respectively, with 14 bases between them. The CDR3 region is CASSPLVTRSTEAFF. The CDR3 DNA follows: TGTGCCAGCTCACCATTAGTTACCCGGAGCACTGAAGCTTTCTTT.